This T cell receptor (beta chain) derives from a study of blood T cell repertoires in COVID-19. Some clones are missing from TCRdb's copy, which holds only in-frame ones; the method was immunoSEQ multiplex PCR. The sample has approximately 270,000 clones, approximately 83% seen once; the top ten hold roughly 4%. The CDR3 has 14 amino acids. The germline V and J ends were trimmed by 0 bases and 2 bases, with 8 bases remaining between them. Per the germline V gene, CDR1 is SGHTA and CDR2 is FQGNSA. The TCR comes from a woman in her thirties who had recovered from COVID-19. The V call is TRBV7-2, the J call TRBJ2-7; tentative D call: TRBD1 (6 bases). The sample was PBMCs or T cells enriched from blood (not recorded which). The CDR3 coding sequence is TGTGCCAGCAGCTTAGCACAGGGAACCTACGAGCAGTACTTC. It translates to CASSLAQGTYEQYF.